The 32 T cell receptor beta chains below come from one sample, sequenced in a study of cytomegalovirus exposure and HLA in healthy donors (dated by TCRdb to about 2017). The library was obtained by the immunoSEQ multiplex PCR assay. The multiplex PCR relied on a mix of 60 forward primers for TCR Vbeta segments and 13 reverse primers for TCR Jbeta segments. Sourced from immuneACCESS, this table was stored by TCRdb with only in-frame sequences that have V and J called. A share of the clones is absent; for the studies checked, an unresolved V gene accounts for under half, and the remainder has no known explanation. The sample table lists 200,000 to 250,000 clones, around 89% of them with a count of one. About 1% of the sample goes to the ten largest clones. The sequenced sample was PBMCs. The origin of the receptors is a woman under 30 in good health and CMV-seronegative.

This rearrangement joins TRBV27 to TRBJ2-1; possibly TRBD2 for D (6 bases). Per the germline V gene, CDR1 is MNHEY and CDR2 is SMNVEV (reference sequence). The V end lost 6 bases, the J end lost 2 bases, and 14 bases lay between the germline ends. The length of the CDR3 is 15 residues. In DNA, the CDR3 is TGTGCCAGCAGCCCAGGGTGGGGGGCCTACAATGAGCAGTTCTTC. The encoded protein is CASSPGWGAYNEQFF.

The CDR3 bases are TGTGCCAGCAGCTTATATCGTGTCGGGGGAGGACAGCCCCAGCATTTT. This sequence encodes CASSLYRVGGGQPQHF. The chain links TRBV7-9 to TRBJ1-5, with D perhaps TRBD1 (5 bases). The V and J ends lost 2 bases and 7 bases respectively, with 18 bases between them. CDR1 and CDR2 (germline): SEHNR, FQNEAQ (reference sequence). The length of the CDR3 is 16 residues.

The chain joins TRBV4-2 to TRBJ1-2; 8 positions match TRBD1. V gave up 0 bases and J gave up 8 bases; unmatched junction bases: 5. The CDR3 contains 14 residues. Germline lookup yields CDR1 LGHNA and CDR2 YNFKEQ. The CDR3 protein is CASSQDLQGEGYTF. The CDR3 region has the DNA TGTGCCAGCAGCCAAGATCTACAGGGGGAAGGCTACACCTTC.

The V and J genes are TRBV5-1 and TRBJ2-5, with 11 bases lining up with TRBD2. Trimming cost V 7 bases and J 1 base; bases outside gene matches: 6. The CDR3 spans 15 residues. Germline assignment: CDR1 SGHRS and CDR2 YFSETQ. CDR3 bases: TGCGCCAGCTGGCTAGGGACTAGCGGCCAAGAGACCCAGTACTTC. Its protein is CASWLGTSGQETQYF.

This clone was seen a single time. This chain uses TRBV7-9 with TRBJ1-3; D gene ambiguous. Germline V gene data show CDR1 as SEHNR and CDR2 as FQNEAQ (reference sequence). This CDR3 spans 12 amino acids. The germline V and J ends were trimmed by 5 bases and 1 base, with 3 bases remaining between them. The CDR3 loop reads CASSISGNTIYF. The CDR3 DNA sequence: TGTGCCAGCAGCATATCTGGAAACACCATATATTTT.

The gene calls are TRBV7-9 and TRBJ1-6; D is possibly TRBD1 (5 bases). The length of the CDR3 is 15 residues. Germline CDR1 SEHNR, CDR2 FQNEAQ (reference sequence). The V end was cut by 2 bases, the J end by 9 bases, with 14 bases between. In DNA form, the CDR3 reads TGTGCCAGCAGCTTACCCCAGGGCAGCAGTTCACCCCTCCACTTT. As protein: CASSLPQGSSSPLHF.

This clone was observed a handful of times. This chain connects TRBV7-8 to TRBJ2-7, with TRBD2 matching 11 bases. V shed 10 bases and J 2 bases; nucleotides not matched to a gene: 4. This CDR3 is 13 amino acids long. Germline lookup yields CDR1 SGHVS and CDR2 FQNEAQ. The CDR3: CATQTSGTYEQYF. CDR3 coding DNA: TGTGCCACCCAGACTAGCGGGACCTACGAGCAGTACTTC.

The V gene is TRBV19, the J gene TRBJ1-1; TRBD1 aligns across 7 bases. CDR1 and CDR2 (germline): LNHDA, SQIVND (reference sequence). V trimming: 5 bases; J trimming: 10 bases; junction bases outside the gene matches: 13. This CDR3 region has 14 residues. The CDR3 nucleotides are TGTGCCAGTAGTTCACCTCTTGGACAGGCGCGAGCTTTCTTT. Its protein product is CASSSPLGQARAFF.

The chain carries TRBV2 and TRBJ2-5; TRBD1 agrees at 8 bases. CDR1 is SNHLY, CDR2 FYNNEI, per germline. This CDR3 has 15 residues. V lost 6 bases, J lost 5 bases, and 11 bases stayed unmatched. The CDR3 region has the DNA TGTGCCAGCAGAGGAACAGGGGGGAGCTGGGAGACCCAGTACTTC. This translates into CASRGTGGSWETQYF.

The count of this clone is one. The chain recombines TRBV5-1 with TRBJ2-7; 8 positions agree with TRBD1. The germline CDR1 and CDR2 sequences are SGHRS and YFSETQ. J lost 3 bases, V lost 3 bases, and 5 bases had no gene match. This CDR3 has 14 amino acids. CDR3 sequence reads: CASSYQTGDYEQYF. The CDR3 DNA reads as TGCGCCAGCAGCTACCAGACAGGGGACTACGAGCAGTACTTC. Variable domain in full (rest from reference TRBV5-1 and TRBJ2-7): KAGVTQTPRYLIKTRGQQVTLSCSPISGHRSVSWYQQTPGQGLQFLFEYFSETQRNKGNFPGRFSGRQFSNSRSEMNVSTLELGDSALYLCASSYQTGDYEQYFGPGTRLTVT.

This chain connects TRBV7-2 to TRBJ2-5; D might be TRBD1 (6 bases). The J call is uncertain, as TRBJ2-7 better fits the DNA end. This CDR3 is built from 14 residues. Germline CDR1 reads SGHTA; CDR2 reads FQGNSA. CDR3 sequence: CASSWGLAGYEQYF. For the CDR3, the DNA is TGTGCCAGCAGCTGGGGGCTAGCAGGTTACGAGCAGTACTTC.

The DNA for the CDR3 is TGTGCCAGCAGCGCGGGGACTAGCGGGGGCTACGAGCAGTACTTC. This translates into CASSAGTSGGYEQYF. The rearrangement uses TRBV9 and TRBJ2-7, with 14 bases matching TRBD2. The CDR3 length is 15 residues. Germline CDR1 SGDLS, CDR2 YYNGEE. The V segment lost 3 bases and the J segment 3 bases; nucleotides outside the gene matches: 2.

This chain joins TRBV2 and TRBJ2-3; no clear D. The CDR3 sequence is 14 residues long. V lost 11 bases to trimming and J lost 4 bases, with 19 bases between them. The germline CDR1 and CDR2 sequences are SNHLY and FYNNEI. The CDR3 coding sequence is TGTGCCCAGCTCGTCAATAGCAAAGCAGATACGCAGTATTTT. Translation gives CAQLVNSKADTQYF.

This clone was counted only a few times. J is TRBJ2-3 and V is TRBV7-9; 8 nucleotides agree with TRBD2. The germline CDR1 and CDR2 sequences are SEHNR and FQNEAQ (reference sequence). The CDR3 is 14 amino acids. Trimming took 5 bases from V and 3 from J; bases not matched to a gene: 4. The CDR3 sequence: CASSLSGGTDTQYF. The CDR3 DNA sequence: TGTGCCAGCAGCCTCAGCGGGGGAACAGATACGCAGTATTTT.

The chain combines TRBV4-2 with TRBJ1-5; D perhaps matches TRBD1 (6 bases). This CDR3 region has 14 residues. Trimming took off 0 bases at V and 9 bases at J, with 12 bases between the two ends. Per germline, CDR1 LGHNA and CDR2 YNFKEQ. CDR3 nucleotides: TGTGCCAGCAGCCAAGAGCCCCAGGGGCGGCCCCAGCATTTT. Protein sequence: CASSQEPQGRPQHF.

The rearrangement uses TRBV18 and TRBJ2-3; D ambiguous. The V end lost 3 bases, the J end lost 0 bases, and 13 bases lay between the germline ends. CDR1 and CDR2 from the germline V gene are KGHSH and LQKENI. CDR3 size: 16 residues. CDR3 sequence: CASSPSPTRSTDTQYF. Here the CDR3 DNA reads TGTGCCAGCTCACCTTCCCCGACACGTAGCACAGATACGCAGTATTTT.

This chain's CDR3 is CAISFLPGQGGNEQFF. For the CDR3, the DNA is TGTGCCATCAGTTTTTTACCGGGACAGGGGGGAAATGAGCAGTTCTTC. The chain joins TRBV10-3 to TRBJ2-1, with TRBD1 identical over 11 bases. This CDR3 region has 16 residues. V shed 5 bases and J 7 bases; nucleotides not matched to a gene: 10. Germline loops: CDR1 ENHRY, CDR2 SYGVKD.

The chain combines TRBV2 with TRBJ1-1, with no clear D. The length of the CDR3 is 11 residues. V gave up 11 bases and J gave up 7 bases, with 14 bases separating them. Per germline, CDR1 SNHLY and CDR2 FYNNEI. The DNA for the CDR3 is TGTGCCTGCCGACTGGTTCTTGAAGCTTTCTTT. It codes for CACRLVLEAFF.

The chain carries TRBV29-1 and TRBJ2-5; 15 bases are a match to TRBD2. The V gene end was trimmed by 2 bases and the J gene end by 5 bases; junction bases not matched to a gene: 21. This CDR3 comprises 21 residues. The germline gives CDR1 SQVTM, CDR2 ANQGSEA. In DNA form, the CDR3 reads TGCAGCGTTGAACTTCGGGTTAACCGAGGACTAGCGGGGGGGCCGTGGGAGACCCAGTACTTC. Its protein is CSVELRVNRGLAGGPWETQYF.

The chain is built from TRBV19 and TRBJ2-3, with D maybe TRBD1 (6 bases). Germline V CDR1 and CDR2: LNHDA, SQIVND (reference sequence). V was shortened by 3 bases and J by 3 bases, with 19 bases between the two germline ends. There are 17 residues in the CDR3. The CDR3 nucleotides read TGTGCCAGTAGTATCCCCCCCACAGGGTTCAGGACAGATACGCAGTATTTT. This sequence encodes CASSIPPTGFRTDTQYF. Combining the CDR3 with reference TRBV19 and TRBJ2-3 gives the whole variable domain DGGITQSPKYLFRKEGQNVTLSCEQNLNHDAMYWYRQDPGQGLRLIYYSQIVNDFQKGDIAEGYSVSREKKESFPLTVTSAQKNPTAFYLCASSIPPTGFRTDTQYFGPGTRLTVL.

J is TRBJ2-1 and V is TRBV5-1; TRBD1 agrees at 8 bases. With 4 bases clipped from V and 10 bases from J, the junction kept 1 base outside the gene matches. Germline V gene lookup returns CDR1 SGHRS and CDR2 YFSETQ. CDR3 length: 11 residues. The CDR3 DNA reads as TGCGCCAGCAGCCGGGACAGGGAGCAGTTCTTC. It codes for CASSRDREQFF. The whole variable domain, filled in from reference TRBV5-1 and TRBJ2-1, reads KAGVTQTPRYLIKTRGQQVTLSCSPISGHRSVSWYQQTPGQGLQFLFEYFSETQRNKGNFPGRFSGRQFSNSRSEMNVSTLELGDSALYLCASSRDREQFFGPGTRLTVL.

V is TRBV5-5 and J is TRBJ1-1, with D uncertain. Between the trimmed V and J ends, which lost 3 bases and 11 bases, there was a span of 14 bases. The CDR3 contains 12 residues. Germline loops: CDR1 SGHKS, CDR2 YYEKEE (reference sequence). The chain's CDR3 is CASSYPGSWAFF. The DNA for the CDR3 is TGTGCCAGCAGCTATCCGGGGTCCTGGGCTTTCTTT.

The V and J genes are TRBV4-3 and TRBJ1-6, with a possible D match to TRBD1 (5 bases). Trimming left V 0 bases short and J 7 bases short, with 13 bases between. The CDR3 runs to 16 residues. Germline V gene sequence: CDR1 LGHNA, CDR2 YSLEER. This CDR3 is CASSQEIQGGNSPLHF. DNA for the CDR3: TGCGCCAGCAGCCAAGAAATCCAGGGTGGGAATTCACCCCTCCACTTT.

The DNA of the CDR3 is TGTGCCAGCAGCGTAGATGTCCGCTACAATGAGCAGTTCTTC. The encoded protein is CASSVDVRYNEQFF. V usage is TRBV9 and J usage is TRBJ2-1, with D hard to call. This CDR3 region has 14 residues. CDR1 and CDR2 from the germline V gene are SGDLS and YYNGEE. V was clipped by 0 bases and J by 3 bases, with 7 bases between them. The whole variable domain, filled in from reference TRBV9 and TRBJ2-1, reads DSGVTQTPKHLITATGQRVTLRCSPRSGDLSVYWYQQSLDQGLQFLIQYYNGEERAKGNILERFSAQQFPDLHSELNLSSLELGDSALYFCASSVDVRYNEQFFGPGTRLTVL.

The CDR3 region is CAWSVFGRGLETQYF. The CDR3 DNA reads as TGTGCCTGGAGTGTATTTGGCAGGGGGCTAGAGACCCAGTACTTC. V gene TRBV30 combines with J gene TRBJ2-5, with 8 bases matching TRBD1. V lost 0 bases to trimming and J lost 4 bases; unmatched junction nucleotides: 7. This CDR3 is built from 15 residues. CDR1 is GTSNPN, CDR2 SVGIG, per germline (reference sequence).

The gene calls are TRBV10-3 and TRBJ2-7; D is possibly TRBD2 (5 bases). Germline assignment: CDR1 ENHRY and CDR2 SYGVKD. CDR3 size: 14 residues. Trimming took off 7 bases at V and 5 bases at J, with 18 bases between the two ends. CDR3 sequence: CAIKDLSEANEQYF. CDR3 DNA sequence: TGTGCCATCAAAGACCTCTCGGAGGCCAACGAGCAGTACTTC.

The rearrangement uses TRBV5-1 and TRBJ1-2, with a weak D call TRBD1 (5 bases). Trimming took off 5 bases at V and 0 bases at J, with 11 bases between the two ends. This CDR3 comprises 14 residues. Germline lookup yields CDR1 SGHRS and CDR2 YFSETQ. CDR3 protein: CASRVDSTNYGYTF. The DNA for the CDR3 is TGCGCCAGCAGGGTCGACAGCACTAACTATGGCTACACCTTC.

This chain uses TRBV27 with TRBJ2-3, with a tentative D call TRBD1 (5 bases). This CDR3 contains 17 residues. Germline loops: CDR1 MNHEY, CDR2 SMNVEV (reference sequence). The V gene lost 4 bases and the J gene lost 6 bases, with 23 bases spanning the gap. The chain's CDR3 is CASSSTDAPFGGDTQYF. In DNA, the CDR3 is TGTGCCAGCAGTTCGACAGACGCCCCATTCGGTGGGGATACGCAGTATTTT.

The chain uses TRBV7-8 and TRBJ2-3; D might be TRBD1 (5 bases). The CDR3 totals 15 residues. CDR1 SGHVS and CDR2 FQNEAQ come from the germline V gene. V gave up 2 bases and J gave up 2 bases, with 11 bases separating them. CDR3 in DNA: TGTGCCAGCAGCTTAATAGCAGGGTTCACAGATACGCAGTATTTT. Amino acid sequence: CASSLIAGFTDTQYF.

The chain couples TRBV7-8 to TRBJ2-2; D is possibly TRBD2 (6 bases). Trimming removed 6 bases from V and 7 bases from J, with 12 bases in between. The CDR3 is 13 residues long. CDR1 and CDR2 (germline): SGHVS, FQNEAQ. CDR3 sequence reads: CASRGGVGGELFF. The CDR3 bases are TGTGCCAGCAGGGGGGGTGTTGGCGGGGAGCTGTTTTTT.

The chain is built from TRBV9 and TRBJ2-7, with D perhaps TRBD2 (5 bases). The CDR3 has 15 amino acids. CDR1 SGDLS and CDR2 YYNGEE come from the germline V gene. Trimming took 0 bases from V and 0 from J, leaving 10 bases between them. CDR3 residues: CASSVGRAHSYEQYF. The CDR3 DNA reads TGTGCCAGCAGCGTAGGGCGGGCCCACTCCTACGAGCAGTACTTC.

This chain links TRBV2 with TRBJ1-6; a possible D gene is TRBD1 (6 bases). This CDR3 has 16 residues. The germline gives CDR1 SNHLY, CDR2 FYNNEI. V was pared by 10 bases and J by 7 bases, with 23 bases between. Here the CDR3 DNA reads TGTGCCACGTCCCCAAGGCGGCAGGGGCCGAATTCACCCCTCCACTTT. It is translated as CATSPRRQGPNSPLHF.